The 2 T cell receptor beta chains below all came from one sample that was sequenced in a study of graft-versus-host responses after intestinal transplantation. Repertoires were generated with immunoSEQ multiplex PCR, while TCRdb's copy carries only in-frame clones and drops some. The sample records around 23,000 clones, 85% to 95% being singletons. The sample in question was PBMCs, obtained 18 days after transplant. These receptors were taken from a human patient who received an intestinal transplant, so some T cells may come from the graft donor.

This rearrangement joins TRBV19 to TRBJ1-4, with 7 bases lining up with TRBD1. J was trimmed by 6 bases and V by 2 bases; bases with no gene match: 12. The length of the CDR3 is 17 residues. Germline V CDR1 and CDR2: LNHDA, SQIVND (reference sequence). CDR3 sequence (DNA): TGTGCCAGTAGTATAACCCAAGGGGGCGGTCGCCATGAAAAACTGTTTTTT. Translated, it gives CASSITQGGGRHEKLFF.

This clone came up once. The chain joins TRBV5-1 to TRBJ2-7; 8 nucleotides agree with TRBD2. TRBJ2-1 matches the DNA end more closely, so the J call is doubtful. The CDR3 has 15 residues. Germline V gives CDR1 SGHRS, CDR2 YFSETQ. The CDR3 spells CASSSGLGENNEQFF. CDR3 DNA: TGCGCCAGCAGCTCGGGACTAGGAGAGAACAATGAGCAGTTCTTC.